The clone carrying this T cell receptor (beta chain) was seen ten or more times. Its antigen is unidentified. Documented time point: newly diagnosed GD, antithyroid drugs for less than 3 months. PBMC-extracted RNA yielded the TCR library. Construction of TCR beta libraries relied on iRepertoire HTBI primers and on Arm-PCR targeting CDR3 regions. TCRdb reanalysed the multiplex PCR reads using MiXCR and keeps one entry per CDR3 protein. The repertoire holds fewer than 400,000 distinct CDR3 sequences, with over 15% as singletons. CDR3 length: 12 residues. CDR1 and CDR2 (germline): SGHAT, FQNNGV. Trimming shortened V by 7 bases and J by 2 bases, and 7 bases separated the two germline ends. The data are from a study of regulatory T cells in long-lasting Graves disease. Study-wide background: Under 3 months of antithyroid drugs had been taken by newly diagnosed Graves' patients. Study observations and caveats: Among samples with persistent disease, TRBV28, TRBJ1-2 and TRBJ2-5 were favored.

This specimen was peripheral blood mononuclear cells (PBMCs), taken at new diagnosis, from a patient treated with antithyroid drugs. The chain joins TRBV11-2 to TRBJ2-3; D ambiguous. This clonotype was sampled from a female donor with Graves disease. CDR3 nucleotide sequence: TGTGCCAGCAACAGATACACAGATACGCAGTATTTT. Translation: CASNRYTDTQYF.